Following are 13 T cell receptor beta chains from one sample sequenced in a study of blood T cell repertoires in COVID-19. Here immunoSEQ multiplex PCR was the method, and the copy in TCRdb shows in-frame clones only, minus some. This table has around 250,000 clones, about nine tenths appearing once. The source material was peripheral blood. The receptors were sampled from a man between 60 and 75 years old with acute or convalescent COVID-19.

The chain has TRBV2 and TRBJ2-3; 7 bases fit TRBD2. With V trimmed by 1 base and J by 3 bases, 13 bases remained unmatched. The germline V gene encodes CDR1 SNHLY and CDR2 FYNNEI. The CDR3 is 18 amino acids. The CDR3 DNA sequence: TGTGCCAGCAGTGAAGGGGGTTGGGACTACGAAAGTACAGATACGCAGTATTTT. Protein product: CASSEGGWDYESTDTQYF.

V usage is TRBV2 and J usage is TRBJ2-3; D perhaps matches TRBD1 (6 bases). The CDR3 runs 13 residues. CDR1 SNHLY and CDR2 FYNNEI come from the germline V gene. Trimming took 7 bases from V and 6 from J, leaving 14 bases between them. CDR3 loop: CASNRASRDTQYF. DNA of the CDR3: TGTGCCAGCAACAGGGCTTCCAGGGATACGCAGTATTTT.

The CDR3 loop is CARSLVFWSSLTYEQYF. Here the CDR3 DNA reads TGTGCCAGAAGCTTGGTTTTCTGGTCTAGCCTTACCTACGAGCAGTACTTC. The chain employs TRBV5-3 and TRBJ2-7, with a weak D call TRBD2 (5 bases). TRBV5-3 is an ORF, with its function uncertain. CDR3 length: 17 residues. Trimming stripped 0 bases from V and 2 bases from J, with 18 bases between.

On this clone: The same CDR3 is also encoded by other DNA sequences in this sample. The chain uses TRBV4-3 and TRBJ2-1; 10 bases agree with TRBD2. The CDR3 runs 15 residues. V lost 1 base, J lost 4 bases, and 1 base stayed unmatched. Germline lookup yields CDR1 LGHNA and CDR2 YSLEER. The CDR3 nucleotides are TGCGCCAGCAGCCAAGGGACTAGCGGATACAATGAGCAGTTCTTC. Its protein product is CASSQGTSGYNEQFF.

This chain connects TRBV6-4 to TRBJ1-2; weak D call: TRBD1 (5 bases). Germline V gene lookup returns CDR1 MRHNA and CDR2 SNTAGT. CDR3 length equals 14 residues. V was cut by 6 bases and J by 10 bases, with 21 bases left in between. The CDR3 sequence is CASRQESLWGDYTF. Here the CDR3 DNA reads TGTGCCAGCAGGCAAGAGTCTTTATGGGGGGACTACACCTTC.

There are a few counts of this clone. The rearrangement joins TRBV11-2 to TRBJ2-7; perhaps TRBD2 as D (5 bases). Looked up from germline, CDR1 is SGHAT and CDR2 is FQNNGV. Trimming removed 4 bases from V and 2 bases from J, with 18 bases in between. The CDR3 totals 16 residues. CDR3 in DNA: TGTGCCAGCAGCTCTCTTCAAGAACTAGTTCCCTACGAGCAGTACTTC. Its translation is CASSSLQELVPYEQYF.

This chain connects TRBV7-2 to TRBJ2-3; D is perhaps TRBD2 (6 bases). The CDR3 length is 18 residues. V lost 3 bases, J lost 0 bases, and 19 bases lay in between. Germline CDR1 is SGHTA and CDR2 is FQGNSA. The chain's CDR3 is CASSFAGLAAPSTDTQYF. As DNA, the CDR3 is TGTGCCAGCAGCTTTGCGGGATTGGCGGCCCCAAGCACAGATACGCAGTATTTT.

This rearrangement joins TRBV30 to TRBJ1-2; D unresolved. The CDR3 runs to 13 residues. Trimming left V 0 bases short and J 7 bases short, with 12 bases between. Germline V gene sequence: CDR1 GTSNPN, CDR2 SVGIG (reference sequence). CDR3 DNA: TGTGCCTGGAGTGTAGCGGGAGGGAGTGGCTACACCTTC. Its translation is CAWSVAGGSGYTF.

This clone is deemed medium-sized. The V call is TRBV28, the J call TRBJ2-2; 8 nucleotides line up with TRBD2. Germline V gene lookup returns CDR1 MDHEN and CDR2 SYDVKM. The CDR3 covers 15 residues. The trim removed 5 bases at V and 7 bases at J, leaving 9 bases unmatched. The CDR3 region is CASSKTSARDGELFF. The CDR3 DNA sequence: TGTGCCAGCAGTAAGACTAGCGCCCGGGACGGGGAGCTGTTTTTT.

The V call is TRBV12-5, the J call TRBJ1-4; D gene unclear. V was trimmed by 6 bases and J by 3 bases, leaving 17 bases between them. The CDR3 extends over 16 amino acids. Per germline, CDR1 LGHNT and CDR2 FRNRAP. DNA for the CDR3: TGTGCTAGTGGCCGGGATCCCCCATCACCTAATGAAAAACTGTTTTTT. Its translation is CASGRDPPSPNEKLFF. The whole variable domain, remainder taken from reference TRBV12-5 and TRBJ1-4, is DARVTQTPRHKVTEMGQEVTMRCQPILGHNTVFWYRQTMMQGLELLAYFRNRAPLDDSGMPKDRFSAEMPDATLATLKIQPSEPRDSAVYFCASGRDPPSPNEKLFFGSGTQLSVL.

V is TRBV13 and J is TRBJ2-2; tentative D call: TRBD1 (5 bases). Trimming removed 6 bases from V and 0 bases from J, with 14 bases in between. The CDR3 length is 16 residues. Germline V lookup: CDR1 PRHDT, CDR2 FYEKMQ (reference sequence). In DNA form, the CDR3 reads TGTGCCAGCAGACCCGACAGACAGACGAACACCGGGGAGCTGTTTTTT. This encodes CASRPDRQTNTGELFF. The variable domain in full, completed from reference TRBV13 and TRBJ2-2, reads AAGVIQSPRHLIKEKRETATLKCYPIPRHDTVYWYQQGPGQDPQFLISFYEKMQSDKGSIPDRFSAQQFSDYHSELNMSSLELGDSALYFCASRPDRQTNTGELFFGEGSRLTVL.

The chain links TRBV7-2 to TRBJ2-3; 8 bases match TRBD2. Germline V gene data show CDR1 as SGHTA and CDR2 as FQGNSA. The CDR3 loop spans 15 amino acids. The V gene end was trimmed by 5 bases and the J gene end by 0 bases; junction bases not matched to a gene: 4. The DNA for the CDR3 is TGTGCCAGCAGCGGGACTAGTCTTAGCACAGATACGCAGTATTTT. This encodes CASSGTSLSTDTQYF. Full variable domain (missing parts from reference TRBV7-2 and TRBJ2-3): GAGVSQSPSNKVTEKGKDVELRCDPISGHTALYWYRQSLGQGLEFLIYFQGNSAPDKSGLPSDRFSAERTGGSVSTLTIQRTQQEDSAVYLCASSGTSLSTDTQYFGPGTRLTVL.

The V call is TRBV23-1, the J call TRBJ2-7; D possibly corresponds to TRBD1 (6 bases). TRBV23-1 belongs to the ORF category, with a function that is uncertain. Between the trimmed V and J ends, which lost 6 bases and 3 bases, there was a span of 15 bases. CDR3 length equals 14 residues. CDR3 protein: CASSPRDTHYEQYF. The CDR3 DNA is TGCGCCAGCAGCCCCCGGGACACCCACTACGAGCAGTACTTC.